The 24 T cell receptor beta chains given below trace back to one sample, sequenced in a study of Graves' ophthalmopathy and Graves' hyperthyroidism. As the template, RNA transcripts were used to amplify TCR beta CDR3 regions. In the first round, RT-PCR was carried out with HTBI primers, and a multiplex PCR formed the second round. TCRdb reprocessed the multiplex PCR reads with MiXCR, giving one entry per CDR3 protein. The data hold hundreds of thousands of distinct CDR3 sequences, with more than 40% observed a single time. The sequencing sample was made of peripheral blood. The receptors here all came from an adult man with Graves' ophthalmopathy.

In its sample, this clonotype was seen many times. The chain joins TRBV12-3 or TRBV12-4 to TRBJ1-1; D may be TRBD1 (6 bases). V shed 7 bases and J shed 6 bases, with 18 bases lying between them. This CDR3 has 14 amino acids. The CDR3 DNA sequence: TGTGCCAGCACTAAAGGGGGACTACCGGCTGAAGCTTTCTTT. It codes for CASTKGGLPAEAFF.

In this sample, this clonotype turned up a few times. The rearrangement uses TRBV5-1 and TRBJ2-7; possibly TRBD1 for D (6 bases). The CDR3 is 14 residues long. The ends were cut back, 6 bases at V and 12 bases at J, with 25 bases in the middle. Germline loops: CDR1 SGHRS, CDR2 YFSETQ. The DNA for the CDR3 is TGCGCCAGCACCCAGGGACAATCAGTTGGTTCCTGGTACTTC. This sequence encodes CASTQGQSVGSWYF.

This clonotype was picked up many times. This chain uses TRBV4-1 with TRBJ2-7; TRBD2 aligns across 14 bases. Germline V gives CDR1 MGHRA, CDR2 YSYEKL. This CDR3 spans 14 amino acids. Trimming cost V 6 bases and J 5 bases; bases outside gene matches: 3. Here the CDR3 DNA reads TGCGCCAGCAGAGGGACTAGCGGGAGCCACGAGCAGTACTTC. The encoded protein is CASRGTSGSHEQYF.

J is TRBJ1-3 and V is TRBV29-1; perhaps TRBD1 as D (5 bases). CDR1 is SQVTM and CDR2 is ANQGSEA in the germline V gene. The CDR3 covers 11 residues. CDR3 bases: TGCAGTGCGAGGGGAGTAAACACCATATATTTT. Protein product: CSARGVNTIYF.

This rearrangement joins TRBV2 to TRBJ1-1; D remains unclear. CDR3 size: 17 residues. Per germline, CDR1 SNHLY and CDR2 FYNNEI. Trimming took 1 base from V and 4 from J, leaving 19 bases between them. The CDR3, as DNA: TGTGCCAGCAGTGAAGTCCCGACGGGGAGACCGAGCACTGAAGCTTTCTTT. Its translation: CASSEVPTGRPSTEAFF.

V and J are TRBV9 and TRBJ1-2; no firm D call. Trimming cost V 4 bases and J 0 bases, with 13 bases left between them. The length of the CDR3 is 15 residues. Per germline, CDR1 SGDLS and CDR2 YYNGEE. The CDR3 loop is CASSSYGVANYGYTF. The CDR3 DNA reads as TGTGCCAGCAGCAGTTACGGCGTAGCTAACTATGGCTACACCTTC.

This clonotype came up many times. One end of the junction does not line up with germline, which may come from a read error. The chain uses TRBV2 and TRBJ1-5, with TRBD1 as a possible D gene (6 bases). Germline V gives CDR1 SNHLY, CDR2 FYNNEI. This CDR3 region has 15 residues. The CDR3 bases are TGTGCCAGCAATGAACAGGGAGGTGGGAATCAGCCCCAGCATTTT. Its protein product is CASNEQGGGNQPQHF.

In this sample, this clonotype turned up a few times. This chain joins TRBV5-5 and TRBJ2-7; perhaps TRBD2 as D (6 bases). Germline V gene sequence: CDR1 SGHKS, CDR2 YYEKEE (reference sequence). This CDR3 region has 16 residues. Trimming shortened V by 4 bases and J by 1 base, and 18 bases separated the two germline ends. The CDR3 region has the DNA TGTGCCAGCAGCCTACAACCGGGACTGCTATCCTACGAGCAGTACTTC. Translating gives CASSLQPGLLSYEQYF.

This clonotype came up once. The rearrangement uses TRBV11-2 and TRBJ2-7; weak D call: TRBD2 (6 bases). The CDR3 covers 14 residues. The germline V and J ends were trimmed by 1 base and 5 bases, with 12 bases remaining between them. Per the germline V gene, CDR1 is SGHAT and CDR2 is FQNNGV. CDR3: CASSLAEGGDEQYF. CDR3 coding DNA: TGTGCCAGCAGCTTAGCGGAGGGTGGCGACGAGCAGTACTTC.

This chain connects TRBV9 to TRBJ1-6, with 8 bases identical to TRBD1. CDR1 SGDLS and CDR2 YYNGEE come from the germline V gene. This CDR3 is 13 amino acids long. V lost 6 bases to trimming and J lost 9 bases; unmatched junction nucleotides: 5. CDR3 amino acids: CASTRTGLSPLHF. CDR3 in DNA: TGTGCCAGCACCCGGACAGGGCTTTCACCCCTCCACTTT.

This clonotype has ten or more counts. V and J are TRBV12-3 or TRBV12-4 and TRBJ2-7; TRBD2 matches at 10 bases. This CDR3 has 15 amino acids. Unmatched junction bases numbered 6, after V lost 3 bases and J lost 4 bases. For the CDR3, the DNA is TGTGCCAGCAGTTTCGGGGCTAGCGGGAGTTACGAGCAGTACTTC. Protein product: CASSFGASGSYEQYF.

In this sample, this clonotype turned up many times. The chain uses TRBV7-8 and TRBJ1-1; D is unresolved. The CDR3 has 13 residues. Germline V CDR1 and CDR2: SGHVS, FQNEAQ. Trimming cost V 2 bases and J 7 bases, with 11 bases left between them. The CDR3 loop reads CASSLNGLNEAFF. The CDR3 coding sequence is TGTGCCAGCAGCTTAAATGGGCTAAATGAAGCTTTCTTT. Full variable domain (outside the CDR3, taken from reference TRBV7-8 and TRBJ1-1): GAGVSQSPRYKVAKRGQDVALRCDPISGHVSLFWYQQALGQGPEFLTYFQNEAQLDKSGLPSDRFFAERPEGSVSTLKIQRTQQEDSAVYLCASSLNGLNEAFFGQGTRLTVV.

This clonotype was counted many times. The chain combines TRBV2 with TRBJ2-2, with D hard to call. CDR3 length: 14 amino acids. V was pared by 2 bases and J by 0 bases, with 4 bases between. Per germline, CDR1 SNHLY and CDR2 FYNNEI. For the CDR3, the DNA is TGTGCCAGCAGTGAACGAGCGAACACCGGGGAGCTGTTTTTT. Translated, it gives CASSERANTGELFF.

This clonotype was counted ten times or more. The chain uses TRBV19 and TRBJ1-1, with TRBD1 matching 7 bases. Trimming at V came to 1 base and at J to 8 bases, leaving 7 bases not matched to a gene. CDR3 length: 14 amino acids. The germline V gene encodes CDR1 LNHDA and CDR2 SQIVND (reference sequence). CDR3 region: CASSIVDRDLEAFF. The CDR3 DNA is TGTGCCAGTAGTATAGTCGACAGGGACCTGGAAGCTTTCTTT.

This clonotype was observed at least ten times. This chain uses TRBV25-1 with TRBJ1-1; D gene ambiguous. CDR1 is MGHDK and CDR2 is SYGVNS in the germline V gene. The V end was cut by 1 base, the J end by 1 base, with 10 bases between. The CDR3 totals 15 residues. The chain's CDR3 is CASSEWVSGNTEAFF. CDR3 DNA: TGTGCCAGCAGTGAATGGGTATCGGGGAACACTGAAGCTTTCTTT. The variable domain in full, completed from reference TRBV25-1 and TRBJ1-1, reads EADIYQTPRYLVIGTGKKITLECSQTMGHDKMYWYQQDPGMELHLIHYSYGVNSTEKGDLSSESTVSRIRTEHFPLTLESARPSHTSQYLCASSEWVSGNTEAFFGQGTRLTVV.

The rearrangement joins TRBV12-3 or TRBV12-4 to TRBJ1-2, with TRBD1 matching 8 bases. The CDR3 contains 16 residues. With V trimmed by 5 bases and J by 6 bases, 14 bases remained unmatched. This CDR3 reads CASSNYPWTGLNGYTF. CDR3 nucleotide sequence: TGTGCCAGCAGTAACTATCCGTGGACAGGGCTGAATGGCTACACCTTC.

The V and J genes are TRBV25-1 and TRBJ2-5, with 8 bases matching TRBD1. The ends lost 6 bases at V and 1 base at J; junction bases unmatched: 10. The CDR3 is 16 residues long. The germline V gene encodes CDR1 MGHDK and CDR2 SYGVNS. The CDR3 protein is CASSLLQGGLQETQYF. The CDR3 bases are TGTGCCAGCAGCCTACTACAGGGGGGCCTCCAAGAGACCCAGTACTTC.

This clonotype has ten or more counts. The rearrangement uses TRBV7-3 and TRBJ2-2; D gene uncertain. Trimming shortened V by 1 base and J by 4 bases, and 16 bases separated the two germline ends. The CDR3 covers 17 residues. Per germline, CDR1 SGHTA and CDR2 FQGTGA. CDR3 sequence reads: CASSLKHHILSTGELFF. In DNA form, the CDR3 reads TGTGCCAGCAGCTTAAAGCACCATATTTTGAGCACCGGGGAGCTGTTTTTT.

This clonotype has ten or more counts. The chain carries TRBV7-6 and TRBJ1-6, with TRBD1 identical over 8 bases. V lost 5 bases, J lost 6 bases, and 3 bases stayed unmatched. This CDR3 has 14 amino acids. Germline loops: CDR1 SGHVS, CDR2 FNYEAQ. CDR3: CASSQGQVNSPLHF. The DNA of the CDR3 is TGTGCCAGCAGCCAGGGACAGGTTAATTCACCCCTCCACTTT.

In this sample, this clonotype turned up a few times. The chain carries TRBV6-1 and TRBJ1-6, with D perhaps TRBD1 (5 bases). Germline V lookup: CDR1 MNHNS, CDR2 SASEGT. Trimming stripped 5 bases from V and 2 bases from J, with 16 bases between. The CDR3 length is 17 residues. Here the CDR3 DNA reads TGTGCCAGCAGTTACTCGAGAAGGGGTCCCTATAATTCACCCCTCCACTTT. It translates to CASSYSRRGPYNSPLHF.

The rearrangement uses TRBV12-3 or TRBV12-4 and TRBJ1-3; 9 nucleotides agree with TRBD1. V lost 5 bases, J lost 9 bases, and 8 bases stayed unmatched. The CDR3 has 14 amino acids. CDR3 DNA: TGTGCCAGCAGTCGGAACAGGGGGCGGGGCACCATATATTTT. It specifies CASSRNRGRGTIYF.

In DNA form, the CDR3 reads TGTGCCAGCAGCCCCAAGACAGGGATGGAGGCTAGCACCTTC. Translated: CASSPKTGMEASTF. The chain carries TRBV7-2 and TRBJ1-2; 7 bases map to TRBD1. Trimming cost V 5 bases and J 13 bases; bases outside gene matches: 16. This CDR3 is 14 amino acids long. Germline V CDR1 and CDR2: SGHTA, FQGNSA.

This clonotype appeared a single time. The rearrangement links TRBV20-1 to TRBJ2-1, with D hard to call. CDR3 length equals 11 residues. V lost 2 bases and J lost 10, with 9 bases in between. Germline CDR1 is DFQATT and CDR2 is SNEGSKA (reference sequence). CDR3 in amino acids: CSARTGLEQFF. CDR3 sequence (DNA): TGCAGTGCTAGAACCGGGTTAGAGCAGTTCTTC.

The V call is TRBV20-1, the J call TRBJ1-4, with D hard to call. This CDR3 has 14 amino acids. The V end lost 0 bases, the J end lost 2 bases, and 7 bases lay between the germline ends. From germline, CDR1 is DFQATT and CDR2 SNEGSKA (reference sequence). CDR3 loop: CSAREALTNEKLFF. The CDR3 DNA is TGCAGTGCTAGAGAGGCCCTTACTAATGAAAAACTGTTTTTT.